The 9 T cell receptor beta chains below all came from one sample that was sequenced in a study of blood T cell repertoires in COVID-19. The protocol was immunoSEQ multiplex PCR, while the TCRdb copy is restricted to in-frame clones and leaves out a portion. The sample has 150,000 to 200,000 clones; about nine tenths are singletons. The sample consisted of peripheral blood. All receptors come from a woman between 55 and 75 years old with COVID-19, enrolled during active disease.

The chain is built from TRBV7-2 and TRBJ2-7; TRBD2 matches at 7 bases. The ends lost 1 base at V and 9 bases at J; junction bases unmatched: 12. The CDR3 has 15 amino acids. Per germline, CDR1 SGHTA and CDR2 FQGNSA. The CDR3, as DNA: TGTGCCAGCAGCTTAGGATCGCGCGGGAGTATGGTGCAGTACTTC. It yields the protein CASSLGSRGSMVQYF.

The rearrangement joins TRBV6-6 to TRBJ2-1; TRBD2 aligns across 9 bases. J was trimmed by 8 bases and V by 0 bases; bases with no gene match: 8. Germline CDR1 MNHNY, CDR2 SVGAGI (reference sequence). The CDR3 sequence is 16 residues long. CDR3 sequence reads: CASSYSISGSSDEQFF. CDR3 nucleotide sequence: TGTGCCAGCAGTTACTCGATTAGCGGGAGTAGCGATGAGCAGTTCTTC.

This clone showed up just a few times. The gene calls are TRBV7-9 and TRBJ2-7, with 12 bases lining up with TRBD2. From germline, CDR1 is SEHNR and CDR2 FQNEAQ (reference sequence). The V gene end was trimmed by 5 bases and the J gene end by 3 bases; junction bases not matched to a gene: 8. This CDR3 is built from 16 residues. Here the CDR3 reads CASSLRETSGSYEQYF. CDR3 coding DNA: TGTGCCAGCAGCCTAAGGGAGACTAGCGGGAGCTACGAGCAGTACTTC.

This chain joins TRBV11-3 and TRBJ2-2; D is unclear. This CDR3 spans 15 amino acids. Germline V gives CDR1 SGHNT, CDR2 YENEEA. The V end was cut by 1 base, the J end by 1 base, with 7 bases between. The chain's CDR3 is CASSLGLQNTGELFF. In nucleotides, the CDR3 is TGTGCCAGCAGCTTAGGGTTACAGAACACCGGGGAGCTGTTTTTT. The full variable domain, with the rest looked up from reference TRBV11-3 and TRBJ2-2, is EAGVVQSPRYKIIEKKQPVAFWCNPISGHNTLYWYLQNLGQGPELLIRYENEEAVDDSQLPKDRFSAERLKGVDSTLKIQPAELGDSAVYLCASSLGLQNTGELFFGEGSRLTVL.

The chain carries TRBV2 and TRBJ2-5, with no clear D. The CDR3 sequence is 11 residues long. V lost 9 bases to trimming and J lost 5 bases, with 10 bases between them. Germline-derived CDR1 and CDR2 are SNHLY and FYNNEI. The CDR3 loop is CASSGGETQYF. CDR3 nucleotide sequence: TGTGCCAGTTCGGGTGGGGAGACCCAGTACTTC.

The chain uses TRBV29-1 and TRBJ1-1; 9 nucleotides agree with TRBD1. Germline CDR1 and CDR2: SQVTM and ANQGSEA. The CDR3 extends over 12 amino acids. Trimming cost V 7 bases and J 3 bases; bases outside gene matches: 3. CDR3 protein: CSARTGDTEAFF. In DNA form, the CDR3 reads TGCAGCGCCCGGACAGGGGACACTGAAGCTTTCTTT.

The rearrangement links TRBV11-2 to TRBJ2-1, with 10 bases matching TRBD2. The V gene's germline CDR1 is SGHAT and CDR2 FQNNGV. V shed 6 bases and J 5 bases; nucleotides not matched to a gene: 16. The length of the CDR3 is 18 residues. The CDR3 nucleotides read TGTGCCAGCAGTTTTACTAGCGGGGCTCCCACTAATCACAATGAGCAGTTCTTC. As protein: CASSFTSGAPTNHNEQFF.

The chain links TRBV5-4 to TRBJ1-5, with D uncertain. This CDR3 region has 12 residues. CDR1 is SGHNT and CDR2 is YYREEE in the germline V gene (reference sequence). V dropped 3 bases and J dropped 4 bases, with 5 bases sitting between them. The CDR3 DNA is TGTGCCAGCAGCTACGGGAATCAGCCCCAGCATTTT. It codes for CASSYGNQPQHF.

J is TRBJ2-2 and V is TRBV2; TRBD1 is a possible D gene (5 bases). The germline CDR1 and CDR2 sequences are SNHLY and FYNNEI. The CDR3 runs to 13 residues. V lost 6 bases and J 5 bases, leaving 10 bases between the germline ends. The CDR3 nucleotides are TGTGCCAGCAGGCAGGGTGGAACCGGGGAGCTGTTTTTT. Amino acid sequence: CASRQGGTGELFF.